What follows are 13 T cell receptor beta chains derived from one specimen sequenced in a study of lymphopenia after photon versus proton radiotherapy. Method: immunoSEQ multiplex PCR; TCRdb's copy keeps in-frame clones and lacks some. The top ten clones hold approximately 16% of a sample with 40,000 or so clones, 92% of them seen once. Sequenced here: peripheral blood, sampled from a patient treated with photon-based radiotherapy. These receptors were taken from a man aged 60-69 years with cholangiocarcinoma.

The V gene is TRBV15, the J gene TRBJ1-4; 7 nucleotides align to TRBD1. This CDR3 has 15 amino acids. In germline, CDR1 is LNHNV, CDR2 YYDKDF (reference sequence). V shed 5 bases, J shed 6 bases, and the junction held 9 bases outside the gene matches. Here the CDR3 reads CATSGPRGEDEKLFF. As DNA, the CDR3 is TGTGCCACCAGCGGCCCCAGGGGGGAGGATGAAAAACTGTTTTTT.

The chain recombines TRBV12-5 with TRBJ1-5, with a weak D call TRBD1 (6 bases). The CDR3 extends over 12 amino acids. Germline V lookup: CDR1 LGHNT, CDR2 FRNRAP. V shed 1 base and J shed 9 bases, with 7 bases lying between them. CDR3 loop: CASGLAQGPQHF. As DNA, the CDR3 is TGTGCTAGTGGTTTGGCACAGGGGCCCCAGCATTTT.

This rearrangement joins TRBV10-2 to TRBJ1-2; D might be TRBD1 (6 bases). Per the germline V gene, CDR1 is WSHSY and CDR2 is SAAADI. Trimming stripped 2 bases from V and 14 bases from J, with 18 bases between. This CDR3 is 13 amino acids long. For the CDR3, the DNA is TGCGCCAGCAGTGAGGGAGGGACACCCTCGAAAACCTTC. This sequence encodes CASSEGGTPSKTF.

The chain couples TRBV4-2 to TRBJ2-1, with 8 bases matching TRBD2. This CDR3 region has 17 residues. The germline gives CDR1 LGHNA, CDR2 YNFKEQ. The ends lost 2 bases at V and 11 bases at J; junction bases unmatched: 17. The CDR3 nucleotides are TGTGCCAGCAGCCAAAACATGGCTAGCGGGTCCCTAAGCAAGCAGTTCTTC. Its protein product is CASSQNMASGSLSKQFF.

This clone was seen a single time. This chain links TRBV19 with TRBJ1-1; D is perhaps TRBD1 (5 bases). Between the trimmed V and J ends, which lost 3 bases and 1 base, there was a span of 12 bases. The CDR3 is made up of 15 amino acids. Germline CDR1 is LNHDA and CDR2 is SQIVND (reference sequence). CDR3 bases: TGTGCCAGTAGTATCGGACCGACAGCGAACACTGAAGCTTTCTTT. Translated: CASSIGPTANTEAFF. The variable domain in full, completed from reference TRBV19 and TRBJ1-1, reads DGGITQSPKYLFRKEGQNVTLSCEQNLNHDAMYWYRQDPGQGLRLIYYSQIVNDFQKGDIAEGYSVSREKKESFPLTVTSAQKNPTAFYLCASSIGPTANTEAFFGQGTRLTVV.

The rearrangement uses TRBV10-3 and TRBJ2-7; D perhaps matches TRBD2 (6 bases). Trimming stripped 8 bases from V and 2 bases from J, with 16 bases between. The CDR3 has 14 residues. Germline CDR1 and CDR2: ENHRY and SYGVKD. Here the CDR3 DNA reads TGTGCCATCCGTCAGTGGGGGGTAACCTACGAGCAGTACTTC. Translated, it gives CAIRQWGVTYEQYF.

This rearrangement joins TRBV19 to TRBJ1-1; TRBD1 matches 7 bases. CDR1 is LNHDA and CDR2 is SQIVND in the germline V gene (reference sequence). Unmatched junction bases numbered 5, after V lost 3 bases and J lost 4 bases. The CDR3 sequence is 14 residues long. Here the CDR3 DNA reads TGTGCCAGTAGTATTACAGGGGCGACCACTGAAGCTTTCTTT. This codes for CASSITGATTEAFF.

The sample holds one count of this clone. This chain joins TRBV5-6 and TRBJ1-5; D possibly corresponds to TRBD1 (6 bases). Looked up from germline, CDR1 is SGHDT and CDR2 is YYEEEE. This CDR3 spans 13 amino acids. Trimming shortened V by 3 bases and J by 2 bases, and 6 bases separated the two germline ends. CDR3 region: CASSSGGNQPQHF. The DNA for the CDR3 is TGTGCCAGCAGCTCAGGGGGCAATCAGCCCCAGCATTTT.

Here the CDR3 DNA reads TGCAGCGTTGAACTGCTAGTGACAGATACGCAGTATTTT. Amino acid sequence: CSVELLVTDTQYF. The chain carries TRBV29-1 and TRBJ2-3, with D unclear. Looked up from germline, CDR1 is SQVTM and CDR2 is ANQGSEA. The CDR3 is made up of 13 amino acids. The germline V and J ends were trimmed by 2 bases and 3 bases, with 9 bases remaining between them.

J is TRBJ1-2 and V is TRBV7-9, with a possible D match to TRBD1 (5 bases). The V end was cut by 5 bases, the J end by 5 bases, with 18 bases between. CDR1 is SEHNR, CDR2 FQNEAQ, per germline (reference sequence). This CDR3 has 15 amino acids. Here the CDR3 DNA reads TGTGCCAGCAGCCCACCGGGACGCCGAGGGTATGGCTACACCTTC. It encodes CASSPPGRRGYGYTF.

CDR3 sequence: CASSPEASGRRTGELFF. The CDR3 nucleotides are TGTGCCAGCTCACCAGAGGCTAGCGGGAGACGTACCGGGGAGCTGTTTTTT. The gene calls are TRBV18 and TRBJ2-2; TRBD2 aligns across 10 bases. Germline lookup yields CDR1 KGHSH and CDR2 LQKENI. Unmatched junction bases numbered 8, after V lost 2 bases and J lost 5 bases. The CDR3 has 17 amino acids.

The J gene is TRBJ2-2, the V gene TRBV9; 12 positions agree with TRBD1. CDR1 is SGDLS and CDR2 is YYNGEE in the germline V gene. This CDR3 has 18 residues. Germline trimming cut 4 bases from V and 8 bases from J; bases unmatched to any gene: 15. The DNA for the CDR3 is TGTGCCAGCAGCACCGGGACAGGGGGCGTCCCGACTCAAGGGGAGCTGTTTTTT. It translates to CASSTGTGGVPTQGELFF.

This chain links TRBV9 with TRBJ2-5; the D gene is possibly TRBD2 (6 bases). Germline CDR1 SGDLS, CDR2 YYNGEE. The CDR3 is 15 residues long. The V end was cut by 0 bases, the J end by 5 bases, with 14 bases between. Here the CDR3 DNA reads TGTGCCAGCAGCGTAGACGCGGACTACGTCGAGACCCAGTACTTC. This encodes CASSVDADYVETQYF.